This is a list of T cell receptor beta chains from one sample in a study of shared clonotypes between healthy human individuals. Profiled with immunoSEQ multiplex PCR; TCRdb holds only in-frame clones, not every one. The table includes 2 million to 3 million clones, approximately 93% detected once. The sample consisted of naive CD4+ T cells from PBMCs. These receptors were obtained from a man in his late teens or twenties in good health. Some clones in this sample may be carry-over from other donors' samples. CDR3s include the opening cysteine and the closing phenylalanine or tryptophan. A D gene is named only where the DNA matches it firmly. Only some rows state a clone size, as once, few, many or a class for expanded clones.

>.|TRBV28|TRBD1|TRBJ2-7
TGTGCCAGCAGGGAACCGGGACAGGGGCGCGAGCAGTACTTC
CASREPGQGREQYF
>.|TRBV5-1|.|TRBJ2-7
TGCGCCACCTCATTCGCCGGGATGTACGAGCAGTACTTC
CATSFAGMYEQYF
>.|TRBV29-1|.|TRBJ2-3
TGCAGCGTTGGCACAGATACGCAGTATTTT
CSVGTDTQYF
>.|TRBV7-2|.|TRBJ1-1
TGTGCCAGCAGCTTAGGGGGGTCGCAAACTGAAGCTTTCTTT
CASSLGGSQTEAFF
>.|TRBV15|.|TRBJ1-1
TGTGCCACCAGCAGAATCCGGGCCCTCACCCCCACTGAAGCTTTCTTT
CATSRIRALTPTEAFF
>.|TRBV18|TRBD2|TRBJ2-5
TGTGCCAGCTCACCCCCGACTAGCGGGAGGGCCGCGGAGACCCAGTACTTC
CASSPPTSGRAAETQYF
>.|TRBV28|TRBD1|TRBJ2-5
TGTGCCAGCAGAAAAGCCGGGACAGGGAGGGAGACCCAGTACTTC
CASRKAGTGRETQYF
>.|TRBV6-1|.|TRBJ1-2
TGTGCCAGCAGTGCACAAGCGGGTAACTATGGCTACACCTTC
CASSAQAGNYGYTF
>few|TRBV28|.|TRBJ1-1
TGTGCCAGCAGTTTGCGCAACGCTGAAGCTTTCTTT
CASSLRNAEAFF
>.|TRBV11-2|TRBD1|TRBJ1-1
TGTGCCAGCAGCCCCGGGGACAGCTTACGGACTGAAGCTTTCTTT
CASSPGDSLRTEAFF
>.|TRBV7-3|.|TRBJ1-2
TGTGCCAGCAGCTTAACCCCTGTCGACGGCGTCACCTTC
CASSLTPVDGVTF
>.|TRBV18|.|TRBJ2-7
TGTGCCAGCTCACCGGGGAGGACGCACGAGCAGTACTTC
CASSPGRTHEQYF
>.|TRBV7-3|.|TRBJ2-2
TGTGCCAGCAGCTTAATGAACGTCATGAACACCGGGGAGCTGTTTTTT
CASSLMNVMNTGELFF
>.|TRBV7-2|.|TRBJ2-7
TGTGCCAGCAGCTTAGGCCAGGTCTACGAGCAGTACTTC
CASSLGQVYEQYF
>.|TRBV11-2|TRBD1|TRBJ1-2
TGTGCCAGCAGCTCTATAGGGCGACAGGGGTCGATCGGCTACACCTTC
CASSSIGRQGSIGYTF
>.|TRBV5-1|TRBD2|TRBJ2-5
TGCGCCAGCAGCTTGGTGGGGACTAGCGGCCAAGAGACCCAGTACTTC
CASSLVGTSGQETQYF
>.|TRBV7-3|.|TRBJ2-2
TGTGCCAGCAGCGCCCAGACTAGTGCGGCCGGGGAGCTGTTTTTT
CASSAQTSAAGELFF
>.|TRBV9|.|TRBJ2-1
TGTGCCAGCAGCGCACCGGGACACAGCACCTACAATGAGCAGTTCTTC
CASSAPGHSTYNEQFF
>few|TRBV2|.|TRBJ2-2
TGTGCCAGCAGTTTGGACAAGCTCGCGAACACCGGGGAGCTGTTTTTT
CASSLDKLANTGELFF
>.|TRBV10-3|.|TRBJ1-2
TGTGCCATCAGTGAGAATCTTGGCCGCCTGGCTAACTATGGCTACACCTTC
CAISENLGRLANYGYTF
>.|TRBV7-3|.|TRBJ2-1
TGTGCCAGCAGCTCGATGCCGAGCTCCTACAATGAGCAGTTCTTC
CASSSMPSSYNEQFF
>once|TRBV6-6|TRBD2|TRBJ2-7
TGTGCCAGCAGGAACAAAGCGGGAGGGCCCTACGAGCAGTACTTC
CASRNKAGGPYEQYF
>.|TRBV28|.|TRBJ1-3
TGTGCCAGCAGTCCCTTCACGGCAACATCAAGAAACACCATATATTTT
CASSPFTATSRNTIYF
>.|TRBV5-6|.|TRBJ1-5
TGTGCCAGCAGCTTGAGAGGAATTAGCAATCAGCCCCAGCATTTT
CASSLRGISNQPQHF
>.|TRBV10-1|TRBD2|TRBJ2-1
TGCGCCAGCAGTGAAGGATCCCGACTAGCGGGAGCATTGTTTTCCTACAATGAGCAGTTCTTC
CASSEGSRLAGALFSYNEQFF
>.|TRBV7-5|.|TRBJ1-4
TGTGCCAGAAGCTCCTCCGGGACAGGGGCCGAAAAACTGTTTTTT
CARSSSGTGAEKLFF
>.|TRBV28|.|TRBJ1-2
TGTGCCAGCCTCAGGGGAGGAAACTATGGCTACACCTTC
CASLRGGNYGYTF
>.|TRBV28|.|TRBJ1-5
TGTGCCAGCAGTTTAGGAGGGAATAGCAATCAGCCCCAGCATTTT
CASSLGGNSNQPQHF
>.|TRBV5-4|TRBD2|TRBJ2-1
TGTGCCAGCAGCTGGGCCGGGACTAGAGATAATGAGCAGTTCTTC
CASSWAGTRDNEQFF
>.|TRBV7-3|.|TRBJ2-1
TGTGCCAGCAGCTTATTCACGTTGATGGGCTCCCACAATAAGTTGTTCTTC
CASSLFTLMGSHNKLFF
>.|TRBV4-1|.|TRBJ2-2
TGCGCCAGCAGCCAAGCCGGGCCCGACACCGGGGAGCTGTTTTTT
CASSQAGPDTGELFF
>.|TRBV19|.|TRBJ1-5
TGTGCCAGTAGTAAAAGCTATCAGCCCCAGCATTTT
CASSKSYQPQHF
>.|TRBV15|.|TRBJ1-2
TGTGCCACCAGCAGAGCCTTCGGGGAGGTGAATGGCTACACCTTC
CATSRAFGEVNGYTF
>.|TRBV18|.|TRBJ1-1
TGTGCCAGCCATGATCAGGGCCCTGAAGCTTTCTTT
CASHDQGPEAFF
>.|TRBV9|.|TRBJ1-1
TGTGCCAGCAGCGTAGGGGCCGATAACACTGAAGCTTTCTTT
CASSVGADNTEAFF
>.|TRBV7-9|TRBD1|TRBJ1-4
TGTGCCAGCAGCCCTGACCCGGGACAGGGTGATGAAAAACTGTTTTTT
CASSPDPGQGDEKLFF
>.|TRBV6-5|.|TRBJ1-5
TGTGCCAGCAGCCCCGTCCCTAGCAATCAGCCCCAGCATTTT
CASSPVPSNQPQHF
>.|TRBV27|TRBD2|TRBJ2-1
TGTGCCAGCAGTAAAGCGGGAGCCCTAATGAGCTCCTACAATGAGCAGTTCTTC
CASSKAGALMSSYNEQFF
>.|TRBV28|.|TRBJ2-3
TGTGCCAGCAGTTTGGCGGCAGGGGCCCCAGATACGCAGTATTTT
CASSLAAGAPDTQYF
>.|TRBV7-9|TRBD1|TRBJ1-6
TGTGCCAGCAGGGAAGGACAGGGGAGCTCCTATAATTCACCCCTCCACTTT
CASREGQGSSYNSPLHF
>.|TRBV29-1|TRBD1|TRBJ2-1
TGCAGCGTGCCTAAGATCGGGACAGGGGACCTACTTAGCTCCTACAATGAGCAGTTCTTC
CSVPKIGTGDLLSSYNEQFF
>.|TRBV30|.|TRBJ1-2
TGTGCCTGGAGTGTAACGGGCGGGGCTTTGCATGGCTACACCTTC
CAWSVTGGALHGYTF
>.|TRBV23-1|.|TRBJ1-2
TGCGCCAGCAGTCCACCGAAAGGACAGCCTCAACCCCCTAACTATGGCTACACCTTC
CASSPPKGQPQPPNYGYTF
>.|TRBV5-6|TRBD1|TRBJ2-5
TGTGCCAGCAGCGAGGGGACAGTACAAGAGACCCAGTACTTC
CASSEGTVQETQYF
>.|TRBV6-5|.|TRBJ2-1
TGTGCCAGCAGCAAGGAGGGGCGGAATGAGCAGTTCTTC
CASSKEGRNEQFF
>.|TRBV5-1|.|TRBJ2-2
TGCGCCAGCAGCTTGCAGGGACCCGGGGAGCTGTTTTTT
CASSLQGPGELFF
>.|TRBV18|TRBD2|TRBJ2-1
TGTGCCAGCTCACCGGACAGCGGGAGCTCCTACAATGAGCAGTTCTTC
CASSPDSGSSYNEQFF
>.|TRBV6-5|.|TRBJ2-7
TGTGCCAGCAGTTACACGGCCGACGAGCAGTACTTC
CASSYTADEQYF
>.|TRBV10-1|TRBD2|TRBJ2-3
TGCGCCAGCAGCCAGACATACCCAGCGGGGAGCACAGATACGCAGTATTTT
CASSQTYPAGSTDTQYF
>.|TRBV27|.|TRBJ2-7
TGTGCCAGCAGTCTCCGGTTGGGGCTTCTTGAGTACGAGCAGTACTTC
CASSLRLGLLEYEQYF
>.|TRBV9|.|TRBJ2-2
TGTGCCAGCAGCATCCAGACCGGGGAGCTGTTTTTT
CASSIQTGELFF
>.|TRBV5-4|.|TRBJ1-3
TGTGCCAGCAGCTTGCGAGGGACCGGAAACACCATATATTTT
CASSLRGTGNTIYF
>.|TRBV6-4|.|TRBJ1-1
TGTGCCAGCAAAAGCGATTGGCAGGGAATAGCTTTCTTT
CASKSDWQGIAFF
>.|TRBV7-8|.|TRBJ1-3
TGTGCCAGCAGCTTAGCCACCTACGGGCCGGGAAACACCATATATTTT
CASSLATYGPGNTIYF